Below are 18 T cell receptor beta chains sequenced from a single sample in a study of cytomegalovirus exposure and HLA in healthy donors. The PCR had 60 Vbeta and 13 Jbeta primers. Generated by immunoSEQ multiplex PCR, the TCRdb table keeps only in-frame clones and is missing some. Among 150,000 to 200,000 clones, approximately 80% were seen once, and the ten largest hold 13% to 15%. Sequencing input: PBMCs. The receptors shown here come from a woman aged 40 to 50 in good health and CMV-seronegative.

Comments on this clone: This same CDR3 is encoded by further DNA sequences in the sample. The chain recombines TRBV19 with TRBJ1-2; TRBD1 matches at 7 bases. The CDR3 length is 13 residues. Germline loops: CDR1 LNHDA, CDR2 SQIVND (reference sequence). Unmatched junction bases numbered 1, after V lost 3 bases and J lost 3 bases. CDR3 DNA: TGTGCCAGTAGTATCGACAGGGACTATGGCTACACCTTC. It encodes CASSIDRDYGYTF. The variable domain in full, with the rest retrieved from reference TRBV19 and TRBJ1-2, is DGGITQSPKYLFRKEGQNVTLSCEQNLNHDAMYWYRQDPGQGLRLIYYSQIVNDFQKGDIAEGYSVSREKKESFPLTVTSAQKNPTAFYLCASSIDRDYGYTFGSGTRLTVV.

This clone was seen only a few times. This chain links TRBV6-4 with TRBJ2-5, with D unclear. The germline V gene has CDR1 MRHNA and CDR2 SNTAGT. The CDR3 runs to 16 residues. V was cut by 5 bases and J by 0 bases, with 16 bases left in between. CDR3 protein: CASSLIDRVNQETQYF. The DNA for the CDR3 is TGTGCCAGCAGTCTGATCGACCGGGTAAACCAAGAGACCCAGTACTTC.

The rearrangement joins TRBV4-3 to TRBJ1-2; no reliable D call. With 0 bases removed from V and 0 bases from J, the gap between germline ends came to 11 bases. Germline V gives CDR1 LGHNA, CDR2 YSLEER. The CDR3 sequence is 16 residues long. The CDR3 nucleotides read TGCGCCAGCAGCCAAGATCGCGGGAGACCTAACTATGGCTACACCTTC. This sequence encodes CASSQDRGRPNYGYTF.

CDR3 nucleotides: TGTGCCAGCACCAGGGGGCAGAACTATGGCTACACCTTC. Its protein is CASTRGQNYGYTF. The chain carries TRBV6-1 and TRBJ1-2; 8 bases agree with TRBD1. V lost 7 bases and J lost 2; bases outside the gene matches: 3. CDR3 size: 13 residues. The V gene's germline CDR1 is MNHNS and CDR2 SASEGT.

The V and J genes are TRBV27 and TRBJ2-3, with TRBD2 matching 7 bases. Trimming took 3 bases from V and 5 from J; bases not matched to a gene: 11. Germline loops: CDR1 MNHEY, CDR2 SMNVEV (reference sequence). This CDR3 spans 16 amino acids. CDR3 bases: TGTGCCAGCAGTTTCATAGCGGGTCAGGGAGAAGATACGCAGTATTTT. As protein: CASSFIAGQGEDTQYF.

This clone was detected once. The rearrangement uses TRBV11-3 and TRBJ2-4; 7 bases fit TRBD1. V lost 2 bases and J lost 12; bases outside the gene matches: 25. Germline V CDR1 and CDR2: SGHNT, YENEEA. This CDR3 has 19 amino acids. The CDR3 sequence: CASSLPWTLPWAKGASQYF. CDR3 nucleotides: TGTGCCAGCAGCTTACCATGGACGCTGCCCTGGGCAAAGGGGGCCAGTCAGTACTTC.

This clone appeared a few times. The gene calls are TRBV15 and TRBJ2-5; D is unresolved. CDR3 length: 15 amino acids. Trimming cost V 0 bases and J 2 bases, with 10 bases left between them. Germline CDR1 reads LNHNV; CDR2 reads YYDKDF (reference sequence). The chain's CDR3 is CATSRDATKQETQYF. CDR3 in DNA: TGTGCCACCAGCAGAGATGCTACTAAACAAGAGACCCAGTACTTC.

In its sample, this clone was seen once. J is TRBJ2-1 and V is TRBV6-5, with 9 bases matching TRBD2. V lost 5 bases to trimming and J lost 6 bases; unmatched junction nucleotides: 8. CDR1 and CDR2 from the germline V gene are MNHEY and SVGAGI. The CDR3 length is 15 residues. For the CDR3, the DNA is TGTGCCAGCAGTCCCATGTTAGCGGGGGCCAATGAGCAGTTCTTC. It encodes CASSPMLAGANEQFF.

The rearrangement uses TRBV5-1 and TRBJ2-5; TRBD1 matches at 7 bases. Trimming removed 2 bases from V and 5 bases from J; junction bases left unmatched: 6. Germline-derived CDR1 and CDR2 are SGHRS and YFSETQ. This CDR3 is 14 amino acids long. The CDR3 loop is CASSFLGQVETQYF. CDR3 nucleotides: TGCGCCAGCAGCTTCCTAGGACAGGTGGAGACCCAGTACTTC.

This chain connects TRBV7-6 to TRBJ2-7; possible D gene TRBD1, 6 bases. The V end lost 4 bases, the J end lost 4 bases, and 14 bases lay between the germline ends. Germline V gives CDR1 SGHVS, CDR2 FNYEAQ. CDR3 length equals 14 residues. The CDR3 reads CASSSQGIAYEQYF. CDR3 in DNA: TGTGCCAGCAGCTCACAGGGAATCGCGTACGAGCAGTACTTC.

The CDR3 loop is CASSYETGSYEQYF. The DNA for the CDR3 is TGTGCCAGCAGTTACGAGACGGGCTCCTACGAGCAGTACTTC. The rearrangement links TRBV6-6 to TRBJ2-7; D ambiguous. The CDR3 contains 14 residues. In germline, CDR1 is MNHNY, CDR2 SVGAGI (reference sequence). The germline V and J ends were trimmed by 2 bases and 0 bases, with 8 bases remaining between them.

The chain recombines TRBV4-2 with TRBJ2-6; the D is unclear. This CDR3 contains 16 residues. Germline values: CDR1 LGHNA, CDR2 YNFKEQ. Trimming shortened V by 0 bases and J by 0 bases, and 6 bases separated the two germline ends. The CDR3 protein is CASSQDNGSGANVLTF. In DNA, the CDR3 is TGTGCCAGCAGCCAAGACAACGGCTCTGGGGCCAACGTCCTGACTTTC.

The chain couples TRBV27 to TRBJ2-7; 8 nucleotides line up with TRBD2. Germline-derived CDR1 and CDR2 are MNHEY and SMNVEV (reference sequence). V trimming: 6 bases; J trimming: 1 base; junction bases outside the gene matches: 2. The CDR3 covers 13 residues. The CDR3: CASRTSVSYEQYF. CDR3 DNA sequence: TGTGCCAGCAGGACTAGCGTTTCCTACGAGCAGTACTTC.

The chain combines TRBV11-3 with TRBJ2-6; possibly TRBD2 for D (5 bases). This CDR3 is 17 amino acids long. Trimming took 5 bases from V and 4 from J, leaving 18 bases between them. Germline V gene sequence: CDR1 SGHNT, CDR2 YENEEA. For the CDR3, the DNA is TGTGCCAGCAGCCATCGGGTCGGACTTGGGGGGGCCAACGTCCTGACTTTC. It specifies CASSHRVGLGGANVLTF.

The chain joins TRBV18 to TRBJ2-5; 7 bases map to TRBD1. This CDR3 comprises 13 residues. V dropped 2 bases and J dropped 3; count of bases not matched to a gene: 0. CDR1 and CDR2 from the germline V gene are KGHSH and LQKENI. CDR3 DNA: TGTGCCAGCTCACCAGGGACAGAAGAGACCCAGTACTTC. Its protein is CASSPGTEETQYF.

The V call is TRBV5-8, the J call TRBJ2-5, with 8 bases that match TRBD1. This CDR3 is 15 amino acids long. Germline values: CDR1 SGHTS, CDR2 YDEGEE. The V and J ends lost 5 bases and 5 bases, in that order; junction bases with no gene match: 11. CDR3 in amino acids: CASSFGQGEGETQYF. The CDR3 DNA is TGTGCCAGCAGTTTCGGACAGGGAGAAGGGGAGACCCAGTACTTC.

The chain recombines TRBV27 with TRBJ2-5; perhaps TRBD1 as D (6 bases). The germline gives CDR1 MNHEY, CDR2 SMNVEV (reference sequence). With 4 bases removed from V and 4 bases from J, the gap between germline ends came to 13 bases. The CDR3 is made up of 14 amino acids. The CDR3 reads CASSSYTGLETQYF. CDR3 in DNA: TGTGCCAGCAGTTCCTACACAGGGTTAGAGACCCAGTACTTC.

This chain uses TRBV29-1 with TRBJ1-2, with D possibly TRBD1 on 5 matching bases. This CDR3 is built from 14 residues. Trimming stripped 0 bases from V and 4 bases from J, with 12 bases between. Germline values: CDR1 SQVTM, CDR2 ANQGSEA. For the CDR3, the DNA is TGCAGCGTTGAAGATTCCGGGGGGAGCTATGGCTACACCTTC. It specifies CSVEDSGGSYGYTF.